This TCR beta chain was identified in a study of beta chain features in type 1 diabetes. The CDR3 covers 15 residues. The germline V gene has CDR1 SGHTA and CDR2 FQGNSA. Trimming at V came to 2 bases and at J to 2 bases, leaving 2 bases not matched to a gene. Investigators reverse transcribed all isolated RNA, so they sequenced expressed TCRB transcripts. Clones were sequenced by immunoSEQ multiplex PCR, and TCRdb holds only the in-frame ones, with some missing. Of around 400,000 clones listed, about 12% are singletons. This TCR came from a young man in good health. The chain links TRBV7-2 to TRBJ2-7; 11 bases are a match to TRBD2. The material sequenced was naive CD4+ T cells from blood. The chain's CDR3 is CASSLSSGGAYEQYF. The CDR3 nucleotides read TGTGCCAGCAGCTTAAGTAGCGGGGGGGCCTACGAGCAGTACTTC. Complete variable domain (other parts from reference TRBV7-2 and TRBJ2-7): GAGVSQSPSNKVTEKGKDVELRCDPISGHTALYWYRQSLGQGLEFLIYFQGNSAPDKSGLPSDRFSAERTGGSVSTLTIQRTQQEDSAVYLCASSLSSGGAYEQYFGPGTRLTVT.